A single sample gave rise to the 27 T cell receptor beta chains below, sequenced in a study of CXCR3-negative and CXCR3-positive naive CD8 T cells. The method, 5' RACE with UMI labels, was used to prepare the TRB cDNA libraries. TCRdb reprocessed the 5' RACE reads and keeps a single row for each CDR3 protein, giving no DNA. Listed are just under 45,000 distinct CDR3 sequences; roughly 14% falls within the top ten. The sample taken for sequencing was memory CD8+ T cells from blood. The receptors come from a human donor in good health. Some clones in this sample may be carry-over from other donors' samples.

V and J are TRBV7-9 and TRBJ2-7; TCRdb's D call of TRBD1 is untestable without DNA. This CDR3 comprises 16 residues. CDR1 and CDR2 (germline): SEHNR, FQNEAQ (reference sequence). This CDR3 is CASSLVTGGAIGEQYF.

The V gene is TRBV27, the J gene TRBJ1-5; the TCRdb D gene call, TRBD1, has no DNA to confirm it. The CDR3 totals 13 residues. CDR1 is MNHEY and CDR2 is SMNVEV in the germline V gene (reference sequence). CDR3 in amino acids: CASSLWVSGSQHF.

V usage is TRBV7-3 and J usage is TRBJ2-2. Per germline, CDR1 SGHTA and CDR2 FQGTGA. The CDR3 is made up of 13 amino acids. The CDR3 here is CASSLIGTGELFF.

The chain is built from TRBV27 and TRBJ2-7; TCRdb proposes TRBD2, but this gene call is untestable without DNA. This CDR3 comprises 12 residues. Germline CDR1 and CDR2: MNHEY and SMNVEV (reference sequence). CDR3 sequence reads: CASSEGNYEQYF.

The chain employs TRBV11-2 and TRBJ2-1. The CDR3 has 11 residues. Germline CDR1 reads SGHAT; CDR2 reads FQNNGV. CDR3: CASSSTPEQFF.

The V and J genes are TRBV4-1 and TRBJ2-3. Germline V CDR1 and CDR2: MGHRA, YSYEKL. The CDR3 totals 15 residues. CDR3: CASSQDMLAADTQYF.

The CDR3 sequence: CASRHSSNTEAFF. This sequence joins TRBV12-3 or TRBV12-4 and TRBJ1-1. The CDR3 is made up of 13 amino acids.

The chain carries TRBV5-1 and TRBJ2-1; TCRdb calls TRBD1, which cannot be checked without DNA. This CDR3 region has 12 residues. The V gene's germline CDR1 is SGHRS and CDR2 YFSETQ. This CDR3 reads CASSLGRDREFF.

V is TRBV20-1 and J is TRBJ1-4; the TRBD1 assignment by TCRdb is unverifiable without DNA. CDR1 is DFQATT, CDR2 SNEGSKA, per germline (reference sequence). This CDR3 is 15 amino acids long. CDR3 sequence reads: CSAREVGQIREKLFF.

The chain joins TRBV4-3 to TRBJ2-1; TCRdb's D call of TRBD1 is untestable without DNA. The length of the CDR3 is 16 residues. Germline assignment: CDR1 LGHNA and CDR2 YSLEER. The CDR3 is CASSQETQGSYIEQFF.

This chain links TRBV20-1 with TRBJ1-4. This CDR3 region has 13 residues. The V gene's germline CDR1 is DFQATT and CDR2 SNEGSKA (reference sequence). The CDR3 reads CSASAGAGEKLFF.

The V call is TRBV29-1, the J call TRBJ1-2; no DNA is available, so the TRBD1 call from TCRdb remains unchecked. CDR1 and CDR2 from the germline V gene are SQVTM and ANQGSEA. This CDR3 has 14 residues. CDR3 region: CSVDSQGPGRGYTF. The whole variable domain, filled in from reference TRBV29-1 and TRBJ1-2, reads SAVISQKPSRDICQRGTSLTIQCQVDSQVTMMFWYRQQPGQSLTLIATANQGSEATYESGFVIDKFPISRPNLTFSTLTVSNMSPEDSSIYLCSVDSQGPGRGYTFGSGTRLTVV.

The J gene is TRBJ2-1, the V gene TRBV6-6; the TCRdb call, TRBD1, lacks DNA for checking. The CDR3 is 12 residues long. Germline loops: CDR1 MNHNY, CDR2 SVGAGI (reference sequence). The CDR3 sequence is CASSGDRAGQFF.

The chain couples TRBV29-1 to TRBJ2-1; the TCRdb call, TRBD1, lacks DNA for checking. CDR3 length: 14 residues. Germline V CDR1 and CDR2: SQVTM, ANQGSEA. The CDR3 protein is CSVEDPGDYNEQFF.

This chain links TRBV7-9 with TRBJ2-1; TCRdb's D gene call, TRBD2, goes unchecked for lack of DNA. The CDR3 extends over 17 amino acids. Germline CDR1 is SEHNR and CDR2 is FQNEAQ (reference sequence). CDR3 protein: CASSQSNSGGSYNEQFF.

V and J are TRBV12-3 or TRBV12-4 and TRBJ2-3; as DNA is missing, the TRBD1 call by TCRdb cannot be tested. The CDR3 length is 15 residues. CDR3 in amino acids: CASSFWQGNPDTQYF.

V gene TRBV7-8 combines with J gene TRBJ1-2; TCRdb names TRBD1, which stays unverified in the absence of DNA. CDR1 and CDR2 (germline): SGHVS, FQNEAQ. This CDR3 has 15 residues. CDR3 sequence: CASSLWAGTNYGYTF.

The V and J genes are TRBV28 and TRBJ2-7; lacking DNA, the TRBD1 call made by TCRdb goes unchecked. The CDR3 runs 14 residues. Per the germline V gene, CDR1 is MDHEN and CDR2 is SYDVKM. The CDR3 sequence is CASGDPGQGYEQYF.

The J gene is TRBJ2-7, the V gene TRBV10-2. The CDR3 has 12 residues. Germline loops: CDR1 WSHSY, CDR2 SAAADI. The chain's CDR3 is CASSLGQIEQYF.

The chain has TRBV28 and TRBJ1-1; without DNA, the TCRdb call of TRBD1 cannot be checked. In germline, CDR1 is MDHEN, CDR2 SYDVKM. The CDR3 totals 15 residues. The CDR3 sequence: CASSLYGALNTEAFF.

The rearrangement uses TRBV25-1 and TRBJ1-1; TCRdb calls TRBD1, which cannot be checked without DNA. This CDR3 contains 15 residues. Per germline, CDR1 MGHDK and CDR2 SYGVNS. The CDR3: CAGSEGTVKFTEAFF.

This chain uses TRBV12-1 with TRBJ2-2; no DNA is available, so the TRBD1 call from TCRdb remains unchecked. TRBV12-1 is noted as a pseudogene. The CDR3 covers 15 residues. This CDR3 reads CASSFAPTGTGELFF.

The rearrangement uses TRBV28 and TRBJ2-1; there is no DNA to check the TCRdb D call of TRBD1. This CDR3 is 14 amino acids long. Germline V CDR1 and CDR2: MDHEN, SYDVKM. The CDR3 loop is CASSSRTDYNEQFF.

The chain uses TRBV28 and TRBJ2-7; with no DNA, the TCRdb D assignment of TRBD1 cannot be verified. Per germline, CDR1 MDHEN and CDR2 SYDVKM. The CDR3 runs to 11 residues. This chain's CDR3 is CASSPGGEQYF.

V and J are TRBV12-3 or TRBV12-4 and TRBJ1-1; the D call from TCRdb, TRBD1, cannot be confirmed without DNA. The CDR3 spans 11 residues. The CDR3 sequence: CASSWDSTAFF.

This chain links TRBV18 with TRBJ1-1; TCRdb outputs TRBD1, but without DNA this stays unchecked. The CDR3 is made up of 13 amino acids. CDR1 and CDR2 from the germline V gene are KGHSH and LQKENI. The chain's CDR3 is CASSHGTAPEAFF.

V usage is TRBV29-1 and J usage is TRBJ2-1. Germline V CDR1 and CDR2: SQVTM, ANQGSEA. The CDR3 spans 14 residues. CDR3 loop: CSVEKSASYNEQFF.